These T cell receptor beta chains were read from a single sample in a study of T-cell reconstitution after alpha-beta-depleted transplantation in children. TCRdb re-analysed the PCR reads in MiXCR, keeping a single row per CDR3 protein. The table shows over 100,000 distinct CDR3 sequences, with around 5.9% occurring only once. The sequences come from PBMCs, mostly from graft donor cells, collected 60 days after TCRalphabeta/CD19-depleted stem cell transplant. The receptor set was obtained from a female patient aged 2 to 10 who had a stem cell transplant for Fanconi anemia, so the T cells may come from the graft donor. Both conserved end residues are part of each CDR3. The order of the fields is D gene, clone size, J gene, V gene, CDR3 DNA, CDR3 protein. A D gene is named only where the DNA matches it firmly. Clone size is given for some rows only: seen once, a few or many times, or a class if the clone is expanded.

NA,many,TRBJ2-7,TRBV7-3,TGTGCCAGCAGCCCACCAGGCAGGGGAACCTACGAGCAGTACTTC,CASSPPGRGTYEQYF
NA,NA,TRBJ2-7,TRBV7-3,TGTGCCAGCAGCTTAAAAGGTGGCGAGGCCTACGAGCAGTACTTC,CASSLKGGEAYEQYF
NA,many,TRBJ2-2,TRBV9,TGTGCCAGCAGCGTAGCAGGAGGTTACACCGGGGAGCTGTTTTTT,CASSVAGGYTGELFF
TRBD2,many,TRBJ2-7,TRBV4-2,TGTGCCAGCAGCCAAGAGGGCGGTCTAGCGGGGGGCCACGAGCAGTACTTC,CASSQEGGLAGGHEQYF
NA,many,TRBJ2-2,TRBV7-2,TGTGCCAGCAGCTACCAGGGTCTCACCGGGGAGCTGTTTTTT,CASSYQGLTGELFF
NA,few,TRBJ2-5,TRBV10-3,TGTGCCATCAGTGCGAACAGGGAAGAGACCCAGTACTTC,CAISANREETQYF
TRBD1,NA,TRBJ2-7,TRBV20-1,TGCAGTGCTAGTTCAGGGACAGGGAGCTACGAGCAGTACTTC,CSASSGTGSYEQYF
NA,many,TRBJ2-7,TRBV5-1,TGCGCCAGCAGCTTTGATTCGCGGGCCGACGAGCAGTACTTC,CASSFDSRADEQYF
NA,many,TRBJ2-5,TRBV29-1,TGCAGCGTTGACCTATACGACCCGCAAGAGACCCAGTACTTC,CSVDLYDPQETQYF
NA,many,TRBJ2-7,TRBV30,TGTGCCTGGAGTGTTCTTGCATACGAGCAGTACTTC,CAWSVLAYEQYF
NA,many,TRBJ2-7,TRBV29-1,TGCAGCGTTGCCGGGCCGAGCTCCTACGAGCAGTACTTC,CSVAGPSSYEQYF
NA,NA,TRBJ2-7,TRBV29-1,TGCAGCGTTGTTTGGGGTAACACCTACGAGCAGTACTTC,CSVVWGNTYEQYF
TRBD2,many,TRBJ2-1,TRBV5-1,TGCGCCAGCAGCCCAATAGCGGGAGAAGGCAATGAGCAGTTCTTC,CASSPIAGEGNEQFF
NA,NA,TRBJ2-7,TRBV18,TGTGCCAGCTCACCCAGAGCCCCCCCGACCTACGAGCAGTACTTC,CASSPRAPPTYEQYF
NA,many,TRBJ2-1,TRBV4-2,TGTGCCAGCAGCCAAGGGGGGCGCTTGTACAATGAGCAGTTCTTC,CASSQGGRLYNEQFF
TRBD2,many,TRBJ2-1,TRBV6-2/TRBV6-3,TGTGCCAGCCATAGGGGAGGACTAGGGGACAATGAGCAGTTCTTC,CASHRGGLGDNEQFF
NA,many,TRBJ1-1,TRBV12-3/TRBV12-4,TGTGCCAGCACCCCCAGGGGCAGGCTGAACACTGAAGCTTTCTTT,CASTPRGRLNTEAFF
NA,few,TRBJ2-1,TRBV7-2,TGTGCCAGCAGCTTAGCGGAGGGGGCGTTAGGTTACAATGAGCAGTTCTTC,CASSLAEGALGYNEQFF
NA,NA,TRBJ1-2,TRBV18,TGTGCCAGCTCACCCTCCCTTCTGACAGTCGGCGGCTACACCTTC,CASSPSLLTVGGYTF
TRBD1,NA,TRBJ1-2,TRBV7-9,TGTGCCAGCAGCTTAGCCCCCAGGGGGCACGGCTACACCTTC,CASSLAPRGHGYTF
TRBD2,NA,TRBJ2-1,TRBV7-7,TGTGCCAGCAGCTTATTCCCTAGCGGGAGGGCCGATGAGCAGTTCTTC,CASSLFPSGRADEQFF
NA,few,TRBJ1-5,TRBV19,TGTGCCAGTAGTATCACCTGGGACAGCAATCAGCCCCAGCATTTT,CASSITWDSNQPQHF
NA,NA,TRBJ2-2,TRBV10-3,TGTGCCAGCCATAGCGGGAACACCGGGGAGCTGTTTTTT,CASHSGNTGELFF
TRBD2,many,TRBJ2-1,TRBV7-3,TGTGCCAGCAGATCTAGCGGGGGGGCCTCATACAATGAGCAGTTCTTC,CASRSSGGASYNEQFF
NA,many,TRBJ2-7,TRBV20-1,TGCAGTGCTACTAGCCGGGCTTGGTCCTACGAGCAGTACTTC,CSATSRAWSYEQYF
TRBD2,NA,TRBJ2-1,TRBV7-2,TGTGCCAGCAGCTTAGCGTCTAGCGGGAGAGGCTTTGAGCAGTTCTTC,CASSLASSGRGFEQFF
NA,many,TRBJ2-7,TRBV7-7,TGTGCCAGCAGCGTCCCAGGGCCTTCCTACGAGCAGTACTTC,CASSVPGPSYEQYF
TRBD1,NA,TRBJ2-2,TRBV2,TGTGCCAGCATCCAACAGGGGGCCGGGGAGCTGTTTTTT,CASIQQGAGELFF
NA,many,TRBJ2-5,TRBV5-1,TGCGCCAGCAGCTTGGCCGGGGTACAAGAGACCCAGTACTTC,CASSLAGVQETQYF
NA,many,TRBJ2-1,TRBV20-1,TGCAGTGCTAGAGACTCTACTACCGACTATTTACGGGAGCAGTTCTTC,CSARDSTTDYLREQFF
TRBD2,few,TRBJ2-1,TRBV11-2,TGTGCCAGCAGCTTAGACCGAGGACTAGCGGGAGGAAAGTACAATGAGCAGTTCTTC,CASSLDRGLAGGKYNEQFF
NA,many,TRBJ1-6,TRBV4-2,TGTGCCAGCAGCCAAGATCAGGCAGGGTGGGGTGACTATAATTCACCCCTCCACTTT,CASSQDQAGWGDYNSPLHF
TRBD1,many,TRBJ1-5,TRBV7-3,TGTGCCAGCAGCTTAAAGCCATACGGGACAGGGAACCAGCCCCAGCATTTT,CASSLKPYGTGNQPQHF
NA,many,TRBJ2-7,TRBV28,TGTGCCAGCAGTTCTCCGGGCTCTCCTAGCTACGAGCAGTACTTC,CASSSPGSPSYEQYF
NA,many,TRBJ2-7,TRBV29-1,TGCAGCGTTCACAGGGGGGAGGGCTACGAGCAGTACTTC,CSVHRGEGYEQYF
NA,few,TRBJ2-5,TRBV2,TGTGCCAGCAGTGAAGAGCCAGTCACAGAGACCCAGTACTTC,CASSEEPVTETQYF
TRBD2,many,TRBJ2-5,TRBV20-1,TGCAGTGCTAGAGGAGATGGTAATAGCGGGAGGCAAATCCAAGAGACCCAGTACTTC,CSARGDGNSGRQIQETQYF
NA,many,TRBJ2-7,TRBV3-1,TGTGCCAGCAGCCACTGGTCCGAGCAGTACTTC,CASSHWSEQYF
TRBD1,many,TRBJ1-2,TRBV28,TGTGCCAGCAGGGCCGGGACAGTCCCCACCTATGGCTACACCTTC,CASRAGTVPTYGYTF
NA,many,TRBJ2-2,TRBV9,TGTGCCAGCGGGGGTCTCACCGGGGAGCTGTTTTTT,CASGGLTGELFF
TRBD2,NA,TRBJ2-3,TRBV6-1,TGTGCCAGCCGTAGCGGGAGCACAGATACGCAGTATTTT,CASRSGSTDTQYF